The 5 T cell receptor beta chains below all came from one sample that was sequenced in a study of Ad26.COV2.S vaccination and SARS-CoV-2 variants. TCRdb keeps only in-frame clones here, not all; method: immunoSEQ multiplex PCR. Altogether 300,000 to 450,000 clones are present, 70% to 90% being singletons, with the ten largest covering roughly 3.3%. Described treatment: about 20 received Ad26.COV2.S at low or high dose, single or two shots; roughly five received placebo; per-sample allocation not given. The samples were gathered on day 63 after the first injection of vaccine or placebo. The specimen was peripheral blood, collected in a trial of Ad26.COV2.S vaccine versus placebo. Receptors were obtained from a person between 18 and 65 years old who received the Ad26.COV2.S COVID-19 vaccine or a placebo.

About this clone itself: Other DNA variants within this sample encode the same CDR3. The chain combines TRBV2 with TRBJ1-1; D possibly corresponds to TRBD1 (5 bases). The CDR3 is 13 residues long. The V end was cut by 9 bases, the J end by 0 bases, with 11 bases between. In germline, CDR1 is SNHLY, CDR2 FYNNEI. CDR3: CASWDGVNTEAFF. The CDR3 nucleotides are TGTGCCAGTTGGGACGGCGTGAACACTGAAGCTTTCTTT.

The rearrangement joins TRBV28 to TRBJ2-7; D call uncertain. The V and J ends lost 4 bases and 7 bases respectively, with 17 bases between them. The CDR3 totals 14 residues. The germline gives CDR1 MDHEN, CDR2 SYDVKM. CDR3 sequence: CASSSPPVQSEQYF. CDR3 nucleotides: TGTGCCAGCAGTTCGCCCCCCGTTCAGTCGGAGCAGTACTTC.

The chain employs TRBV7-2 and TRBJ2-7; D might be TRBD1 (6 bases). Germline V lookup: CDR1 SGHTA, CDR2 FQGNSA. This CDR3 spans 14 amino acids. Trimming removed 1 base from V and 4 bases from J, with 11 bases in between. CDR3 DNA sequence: TGTGCCAGCAGCTTAGGCCGAAGGGGGTACGAGCAGTACTTC. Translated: CASSLGRRGYEQYF.

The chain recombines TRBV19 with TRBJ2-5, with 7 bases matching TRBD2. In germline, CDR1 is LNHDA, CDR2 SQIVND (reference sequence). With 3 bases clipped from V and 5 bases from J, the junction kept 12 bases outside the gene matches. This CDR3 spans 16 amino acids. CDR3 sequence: CASSISGTKGGETQYF. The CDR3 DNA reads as TGTGCCAGTAGTATCAGTGGGACTAAGGGCGGGGAGACCCAGTACTTC.

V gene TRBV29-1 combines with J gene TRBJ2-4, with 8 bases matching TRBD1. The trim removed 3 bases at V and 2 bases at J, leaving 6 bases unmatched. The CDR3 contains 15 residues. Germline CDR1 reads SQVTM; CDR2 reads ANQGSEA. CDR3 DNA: TGCAGCGTTGAGACAGGGGTTGGGACCAAAAACATTCAGTACTTC. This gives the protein CSVETGVGTKNIQYF.